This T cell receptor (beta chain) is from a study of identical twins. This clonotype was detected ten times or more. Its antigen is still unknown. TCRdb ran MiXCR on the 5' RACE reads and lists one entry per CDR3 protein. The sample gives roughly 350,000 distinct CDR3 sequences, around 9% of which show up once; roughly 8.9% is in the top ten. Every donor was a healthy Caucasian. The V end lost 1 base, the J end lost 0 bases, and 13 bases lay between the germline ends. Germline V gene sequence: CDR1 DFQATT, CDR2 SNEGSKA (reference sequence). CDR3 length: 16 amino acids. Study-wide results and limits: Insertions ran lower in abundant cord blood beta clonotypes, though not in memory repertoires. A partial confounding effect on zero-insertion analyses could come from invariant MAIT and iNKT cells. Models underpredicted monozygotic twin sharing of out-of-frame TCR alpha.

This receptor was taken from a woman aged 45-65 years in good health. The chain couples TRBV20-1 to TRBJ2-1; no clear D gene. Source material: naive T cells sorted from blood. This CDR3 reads CSARGALKSSYNEQFF. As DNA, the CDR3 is TGCAGTGCTAGAGGGGCTCTCAAGAGCTCCTACAATGAGCAGTTCTTC.